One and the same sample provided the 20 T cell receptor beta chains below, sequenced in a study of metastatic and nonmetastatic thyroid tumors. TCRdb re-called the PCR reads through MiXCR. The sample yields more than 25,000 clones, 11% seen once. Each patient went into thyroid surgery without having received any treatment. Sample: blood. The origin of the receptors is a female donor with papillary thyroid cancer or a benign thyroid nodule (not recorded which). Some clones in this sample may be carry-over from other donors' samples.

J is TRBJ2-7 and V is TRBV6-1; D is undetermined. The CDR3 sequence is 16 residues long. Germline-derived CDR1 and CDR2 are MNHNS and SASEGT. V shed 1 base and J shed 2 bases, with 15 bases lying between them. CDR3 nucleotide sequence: TGTGCCAGCAGTGAAGGCGCTAGATTAGGTCCCTACGAGCAGTACTTC. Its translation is CASSEGARLGPYEQYF.

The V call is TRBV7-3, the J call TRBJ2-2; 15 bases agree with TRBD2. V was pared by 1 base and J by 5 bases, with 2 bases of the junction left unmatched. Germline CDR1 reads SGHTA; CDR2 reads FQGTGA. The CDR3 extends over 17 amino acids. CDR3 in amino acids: CASSLKGTSGRTGELFF. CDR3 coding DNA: TGTGCCAGCAGCTTAAAGGGGACTAGCGGGAGGACCGGGGAGCTGTTTTTT.

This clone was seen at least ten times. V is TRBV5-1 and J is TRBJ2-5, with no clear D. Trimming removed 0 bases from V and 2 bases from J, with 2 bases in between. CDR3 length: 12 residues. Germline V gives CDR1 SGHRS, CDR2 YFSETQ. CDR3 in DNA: TGCGCCAGCAGCTTGGGGCAAGAGACCCAGTACTTC. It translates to CASSLGQETQYF.

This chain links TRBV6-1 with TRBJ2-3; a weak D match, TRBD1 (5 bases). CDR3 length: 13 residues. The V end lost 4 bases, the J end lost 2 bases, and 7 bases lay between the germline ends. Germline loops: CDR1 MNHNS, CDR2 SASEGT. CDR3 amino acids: CASSVTDTDTQYF. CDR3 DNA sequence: TGTGCCAGCAGTGTGACAGACACAGATACGCAGTATTTT.

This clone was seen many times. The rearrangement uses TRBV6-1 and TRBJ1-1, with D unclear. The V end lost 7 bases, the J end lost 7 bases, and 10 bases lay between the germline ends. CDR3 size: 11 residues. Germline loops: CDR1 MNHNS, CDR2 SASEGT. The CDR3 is CASTTTGEAFF. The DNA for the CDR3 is TGTGCCAGCACCACGACCGGTGAAGCTTTCTTT.

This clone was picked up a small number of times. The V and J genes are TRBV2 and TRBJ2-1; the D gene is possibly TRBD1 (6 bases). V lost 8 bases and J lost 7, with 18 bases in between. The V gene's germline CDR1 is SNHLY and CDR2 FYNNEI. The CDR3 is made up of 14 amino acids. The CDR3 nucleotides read TGTGCCAGCTCCAGCGTGGGGGCCTGGAATGAGCAGTTCTTC. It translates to CASSSVGAWNEQFF. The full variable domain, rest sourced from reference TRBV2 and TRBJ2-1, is EPEVTQTPSHQVTQMGQEVILRCVPISNHLYFYWYRQILGQKVEFLVSFYNNEISEKSEIFDDQFSVERPDGSNFTLKIRSTKLEDSAMYFCASSSVGAWNEQFFGPGTRLTVL.

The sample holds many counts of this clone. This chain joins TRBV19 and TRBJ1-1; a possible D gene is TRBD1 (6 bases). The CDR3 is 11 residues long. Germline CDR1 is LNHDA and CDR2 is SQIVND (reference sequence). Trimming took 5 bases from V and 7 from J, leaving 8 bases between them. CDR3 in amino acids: CASSGGLEAFF. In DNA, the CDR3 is TGTGCCAGTAGTGGGGGCCTTGAAGCTTTCTTT. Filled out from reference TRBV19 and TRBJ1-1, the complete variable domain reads DGGITQSPKYLFRKEGQNVTLSCEQNLNHDAMYWYRQDPGQGLRLIYYSQIVNDFQKGDIAEGYSVSREKKESFPLTVTSAQKNPTAFYLCASSGGLEAFFGQGTRLTVV.

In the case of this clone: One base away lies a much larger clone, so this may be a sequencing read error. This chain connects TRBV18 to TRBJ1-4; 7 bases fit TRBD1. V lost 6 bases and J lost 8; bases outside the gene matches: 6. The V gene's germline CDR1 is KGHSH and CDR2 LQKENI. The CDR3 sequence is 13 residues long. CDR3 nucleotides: TGTGCCAGCTCTCCGGGACAGAGCGAAAAACTGTTTTTT. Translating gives CASSPGQSEKLFF. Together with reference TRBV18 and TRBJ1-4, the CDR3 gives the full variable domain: NAGVMQNPRHLVRRRGQEARLRCSPMKGHSHVYWYRQLPEEGLKFMVYLQKENIIDESGMPKERFSAEFPKEGPSILRIQQVVRGDSAAYFCASSPGQSEKLFFGSGTQLSVL.

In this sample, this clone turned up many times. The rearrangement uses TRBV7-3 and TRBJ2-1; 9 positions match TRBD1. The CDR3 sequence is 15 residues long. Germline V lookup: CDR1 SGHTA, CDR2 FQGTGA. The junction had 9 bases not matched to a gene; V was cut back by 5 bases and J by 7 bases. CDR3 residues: CASSPNGQGFNEQFF. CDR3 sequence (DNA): TGTGCCAGCAGCCCGAACGGACAGGGGTTTAATGAGCAGTTCTTC.

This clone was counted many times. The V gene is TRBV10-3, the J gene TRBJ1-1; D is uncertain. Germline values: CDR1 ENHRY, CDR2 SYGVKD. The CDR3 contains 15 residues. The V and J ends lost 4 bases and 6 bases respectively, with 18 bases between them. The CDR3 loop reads CAISGKTSKSAEAFF. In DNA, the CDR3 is TGTGCCATCAGTGGTAAGACATCTAAGAGCGCTGAAGCTTTCTTT.

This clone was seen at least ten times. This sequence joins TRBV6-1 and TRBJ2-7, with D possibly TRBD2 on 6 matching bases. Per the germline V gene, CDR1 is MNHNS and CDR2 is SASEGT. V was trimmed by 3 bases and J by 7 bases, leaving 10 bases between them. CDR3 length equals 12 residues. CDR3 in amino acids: CASSDPAGEQYF. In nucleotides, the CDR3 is TGTGCCAGCAGTGACCCAGCGGGTGAGCAGTACTTC.

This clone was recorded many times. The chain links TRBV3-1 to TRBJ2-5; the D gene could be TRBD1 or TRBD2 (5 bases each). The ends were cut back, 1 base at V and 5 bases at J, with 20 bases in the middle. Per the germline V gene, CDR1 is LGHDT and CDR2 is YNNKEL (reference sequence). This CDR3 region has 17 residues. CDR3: CASSQVPPGPIAETQYF. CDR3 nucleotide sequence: TGTGCCAGCAGCCAAGTACCTCCGGGACCAATAGCGGAGACCCAGTACTTC.

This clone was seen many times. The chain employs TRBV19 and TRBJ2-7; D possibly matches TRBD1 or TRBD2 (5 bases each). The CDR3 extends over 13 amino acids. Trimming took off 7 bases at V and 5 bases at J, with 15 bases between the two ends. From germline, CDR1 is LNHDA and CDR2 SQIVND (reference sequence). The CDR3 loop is CASKATGRDEQYF. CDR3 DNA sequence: TGTGCCAGTAAGGCAACGGGGCGAGACGAGCAGTACTTC.

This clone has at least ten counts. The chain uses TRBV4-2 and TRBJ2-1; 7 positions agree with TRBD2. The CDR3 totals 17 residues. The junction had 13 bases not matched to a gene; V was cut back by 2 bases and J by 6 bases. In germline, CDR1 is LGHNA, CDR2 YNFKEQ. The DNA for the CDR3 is TGTGCCAGCAGCCAACCCGAGGCTGGCGCGGGGGTCAATGAGCAGTTCTTC. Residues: CASSQPEAGAGVNEQFF.

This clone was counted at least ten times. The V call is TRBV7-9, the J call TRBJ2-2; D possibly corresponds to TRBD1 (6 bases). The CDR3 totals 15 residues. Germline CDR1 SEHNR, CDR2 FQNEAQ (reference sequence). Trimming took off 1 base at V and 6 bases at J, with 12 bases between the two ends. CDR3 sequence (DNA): TGTGCCAGCAGCTTAGTGGCAGGGGATGCCGGGGAGCTGTTTTTT. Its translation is CASSLVAGDAGELFF.

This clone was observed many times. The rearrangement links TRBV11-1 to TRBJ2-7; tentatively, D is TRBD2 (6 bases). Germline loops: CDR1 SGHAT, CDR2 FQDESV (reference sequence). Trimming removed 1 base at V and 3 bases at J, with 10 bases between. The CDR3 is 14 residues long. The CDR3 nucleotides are TGTGCCAGCAGCTTAGTCGGTAGCGGCTACGAGCAGTACTTC. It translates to CASSLVGSGYEQYF.

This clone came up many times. CDR3 residues: CASSLRDGTEAFF. The DNA of the CDR3 is TGTGCCAGCAGCTTGAGGGATGGCACTGAAGCTTTCTTT. V gene TRBV7-6 combines with J gene TRBJ1-1; no clear D. The CDR3 is made up of 13 amino acids. Trimming shortened V by 3 bases and J by 4 bases, and 9 bases separated the two germline ends. Germline-derived CDR1 and CDR2 are SGHVS and FNYEAQ.

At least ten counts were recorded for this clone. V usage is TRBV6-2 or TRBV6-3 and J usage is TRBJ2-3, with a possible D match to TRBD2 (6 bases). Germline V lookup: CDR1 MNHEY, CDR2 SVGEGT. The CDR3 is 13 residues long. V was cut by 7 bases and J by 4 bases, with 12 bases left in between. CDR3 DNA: TGTGCCAGCAACGGAGGGTTCGCAGATACGCAGTATTTT. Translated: CASNGGFADTQYF.

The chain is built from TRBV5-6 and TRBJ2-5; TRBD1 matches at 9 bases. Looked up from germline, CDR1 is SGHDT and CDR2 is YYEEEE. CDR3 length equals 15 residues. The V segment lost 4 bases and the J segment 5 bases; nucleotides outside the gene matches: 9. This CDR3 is CASSDGGQGPETQYF. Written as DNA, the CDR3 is TGTGCCAGCAGCGATGGGGGACAGGGACCCGAGACCCAGTACTTC.

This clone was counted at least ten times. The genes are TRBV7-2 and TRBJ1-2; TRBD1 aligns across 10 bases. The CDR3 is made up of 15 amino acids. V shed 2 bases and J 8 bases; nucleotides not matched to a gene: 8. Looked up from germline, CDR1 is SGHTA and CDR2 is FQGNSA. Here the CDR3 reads CASSLTRQGAGGYTF. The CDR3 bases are TGTGCCAGCAGCTTAACCCGACAGGGGGCAGGAGGCTACACCTTC.